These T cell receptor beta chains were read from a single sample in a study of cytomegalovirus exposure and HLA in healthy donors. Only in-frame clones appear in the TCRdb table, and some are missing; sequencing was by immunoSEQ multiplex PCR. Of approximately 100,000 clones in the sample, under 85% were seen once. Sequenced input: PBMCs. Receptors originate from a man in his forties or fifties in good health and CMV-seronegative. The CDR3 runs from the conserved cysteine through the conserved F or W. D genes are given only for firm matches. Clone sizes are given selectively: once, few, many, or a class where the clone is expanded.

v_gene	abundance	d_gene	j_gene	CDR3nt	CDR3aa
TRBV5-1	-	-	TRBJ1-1	TGCGCCAGCAGCTTGGCCGCGGTGAATGTGAACACTGAAGCTTTCTTT	CASSLAAVNVNTEAFF
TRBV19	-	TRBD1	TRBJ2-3	TGTGCCAGTAGTATGGGACAGGGGGCAGATACGCAGTATTTT	CASSMGQGADTQYF
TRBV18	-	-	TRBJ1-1	TGTGCCAGCTCACCGGTTCAGGGGAACACTGAAGCTTTCTTT	CASSPVQGNTEAFF
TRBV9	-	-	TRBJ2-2	TGTGCCAGCAGCGTAGCCCTCTCTAACGGGGAGCTGTTTTTT	CASSVALSNGELFF
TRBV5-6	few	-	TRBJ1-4	TGTGCCAGCAGCTTGGGCAGGGGAAGGGAAAAACTGTTTTTT	CASSLGRGREKLFF
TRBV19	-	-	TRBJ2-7	TGTGCCAGTAGCCCCCCAAAGGGGAACGAGCAGTACTTC	CASSPPKGNEQYF
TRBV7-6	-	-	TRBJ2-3	TGTGCCAGCAGCTTAGCGGGCCGGGCAGGAGGTACGCAGTATTTT	CASSLAGRAGGTQYF
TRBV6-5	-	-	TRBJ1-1	TGTGCCAGCAGCCCGTCGTGGCAGAACACTGAAGCTTTCTTT	CASSPSWQNTEAFF
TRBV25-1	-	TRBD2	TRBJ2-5	TGTGTCAGCAGTGAGGCGGGAGGGAGAGGGAGCCAAGAGACCCAGTACTTC	CVSSEAGGRGSQETQYF
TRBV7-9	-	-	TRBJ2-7	TGTGCCAGCAGCAGTTCTCGGGAAGAGCAGTACTTC	CASSSSREEQYF
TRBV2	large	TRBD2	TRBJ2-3	TGTGCCAGCAGTGACCGACTAGCCGTCACAGATACGCAGTATTTT	CASSDRLAVTDTQYF
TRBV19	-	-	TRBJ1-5	TGTGCCAGTAGTATTGGGACAAGGGAGCTTAATCAGCCCCAGCATTTT	CASSIGTRELNQPQHF
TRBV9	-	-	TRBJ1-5	TGTGCCAGCAGCGTAGCAGGGATCGGTCAGCCCCAGCATTTT	CASSVAGIGQPQHF
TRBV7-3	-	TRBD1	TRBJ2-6	TGTGCCAGCAGCTTGGGACAGGGGGTAGGCTCTGGGGCCAACGTCCTGACTTTC	CASSLGQGVGSGANVLTF
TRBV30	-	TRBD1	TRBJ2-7	TGTGCCTGGAGGGTGGGACAGGGGAATTTGGCCCGGGGCTACGAGCAGTACTTC	CAWRVGQGNLARGYEQYF
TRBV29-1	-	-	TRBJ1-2	TGCAGCGTGTGGGGGGGGCAAGGCTACACCTTC	CSVWGGQGYTF
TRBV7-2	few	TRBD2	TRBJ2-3	TGTGCCAGCAGCTTAAATAGCGGGGCTGCAGATACGCAGTATTTT	CASSLNSGAADTQYF
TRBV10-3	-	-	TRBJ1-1	TGTGCCATCAATGAGTCGATAGGCCAGGGTGCTTTCTTT	CAINESIGQGAFF
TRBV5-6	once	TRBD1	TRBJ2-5	TGTGCCAGCAGCTTTGGGGACAGGGGGCGGGAGACCCAGTACTTC	CASSFGDRGRETQYF
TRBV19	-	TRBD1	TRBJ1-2	TGTGCCAGTAGTAGGACAGGGGAAAACTATGGCTACACCTTC	CASSRTGENYGYTF
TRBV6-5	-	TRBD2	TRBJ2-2	TGTGCCAGCAATAGAGCGGGGGGGCGCACCGGGGAGCTGTTTTTT	CASNRAGGRTGELFF
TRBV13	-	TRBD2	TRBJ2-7	TGTGCCAGCAGCTCCGGGGGGGGTCGCTCCTACGAGCAGTACTTC	CASSSGGGRSYEQYF
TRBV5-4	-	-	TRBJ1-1	TGTGCCAGCAGCTTGGTAGGGGGACGGGGGAACACTGAAGCTTTCTTT	CASSLVGGRGNTEAFF
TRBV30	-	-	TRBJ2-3	TGTGCCTGGAGTACTAGCACTCTCGCAGATACGCAGTATTTT	CAWSTSTLADTQYF
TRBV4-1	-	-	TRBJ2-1	TGCGCCAGCAGACGGACTCCTCTGAGGGATGAGCAGTTCTTC	CASRRTPLRDEQFF
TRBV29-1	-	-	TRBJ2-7	TGCAGCGTACGGGGAGGCGGAACCTACGAGCAGTACTTC	CSVRGGGTYEQYF
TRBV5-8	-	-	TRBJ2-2	TGTGCCAGCAGCTTGGATGAGGGAGCCGGGGAGCTGTTTTTT	CASSLDEGAGELFF
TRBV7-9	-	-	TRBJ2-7	TGTGCCAGCAGCTTAGCCCCCGGGAGACAGCACTACGAGCAGTACTTC	CASSLAPGRQHYEQYF
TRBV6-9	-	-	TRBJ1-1	TGTGCCAGCAGTGAGTCCATGGGACACTCTGTCGACACTGAAGCTTTCTTT	CASSESMGHSVDTEAFF
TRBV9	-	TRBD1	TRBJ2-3	TGTGCCAGCAGCATCGACAGGGGGCGGGATACGCAGTATTTT	CASSIDRGRDTQYF
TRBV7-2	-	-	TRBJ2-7	TGTGCCAGCAGCTTAAGGAGCGCTCTACACGAGCAGTACTTC	CASSLRSALHEQYF
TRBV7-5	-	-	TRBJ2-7	TGTGCCAGAAGCTCGTACAGGGGGCGGAGGGCCCTTACTAAACCCGGTAACTACGAGCAGTACTTC	CARSSYRGRRALTKPGNYEQYF
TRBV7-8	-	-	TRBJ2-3	TGTGCCAGCAGCTTAGGCGGCAGCCTCACGGATACGCAGTATTTT	CASSLGGSLTDTQYF
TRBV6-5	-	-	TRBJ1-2	TGTGCCAGCAGTCCGCCGGGCGGGGGCATGGATTACACCTTC	CASSPPGGGMDYTF
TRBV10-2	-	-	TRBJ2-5	TGCGCCAGCACCCCGGAGGGGGCTGGGTGGGAGACCCAGTACTTC	CASTPEGAGWETQYF
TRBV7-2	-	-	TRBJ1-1	TGTGCCAGCAGCTTATATAACGGGGGAGAAGCTTTCTTT	CASSLYNGGEAFF
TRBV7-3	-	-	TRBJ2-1	TGTGCCAGCAGCCCGGGGGTCAGGGGGGATGAGCAGTTCTTC	CASSPGVRGDEQFF
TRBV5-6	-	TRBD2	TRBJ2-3	TGTGCCAGCAGCGGCGCGGGGGGGGGTAGCACAGATACGCAGTATTTT	CASSGAGGGSTDTQYF
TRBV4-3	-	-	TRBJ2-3	TGCGCCAGCAGCCAAGAAGGGGGGGGGACAGATACGCAGTATTTT	CASSQEGGGTDTQYF